This T cell receptor (beta chain) is drawn from a study of blood T cell repertoires in COVID-19 (dated by TCRdb to the early 2020s). Regarding the research as a whole: The collaborator samples originated in the United States, Italy and Spain and spanned the acute and convalescent phases of COVID-19. The repertoires were released in a freely available public database meant as a resource for research on the immune response to SARS-CoV-2. The sample metadata nearly always contained a de-identified subject ID, COVID-19 status, age in years and sex. The samples were drawn from two sources: the first 160 participants of the ongoing ImmuneRACE study, and 1,200 or so subjects contributed by 6 global collaborators. The prospective study material was composed of cDNA or gDNA derived from T cells, B-cell-depleted T cells, or PBMCs. Where available, HLA class I and class II types were obtained from metadata supplied by the sample provider rather than from assay-based typing. Subjects who had been exposed to COVID-19, were actively infected with it, or had recovered from it provided the deeply sampled blood TCRbeta repertoires that made up the dataset.

The germline V gene encodes CDR1 LGHDT and CDR2 YNNKEL (reference sequence). Counted from cysteine to phenylalanine, this CDR3 has 12 amino acids. Just CDR3 DNA is preserved here, 36 bases in frame from base 1. V sheds 8 bases and J sheds 3 bases, leaving 11 bases between their ends. A second Seattle source provided samples from volunteer blood donors who had recovered from COVID-19. Each collaborating institution followed its own protocols to collect whole blood in K2EDTA tubes. For TCRbeta analysis, collaborators shipped samples as frozen whole blood, isolated PBMCs, or DNA extracted from either of those sample types. TCRbeta CDR3 regions were amplified from genomic DNA using the immunoSEQ Assay, a bias-controlled multiplex PCR. Concerning the study's data processing: Within the assay, amplification of reference gene primers was used to estimate how many nucleated cells each sample contained. To quantify the absolute abundance of each unique TCRbeta CDR3 rearrangement, sequence reads were collapsed and filtered. Productive Simpson clonality was computed per sample as the square root of Simpson's diversity index over productive rearrangements. TCRdb re-hosts the immuneACCESS table, in-frame sequences only. Its copies lack some clones; in the studies checked, an unresolved V gene accounts for under half of them, and the cause for the rest is not known. The DNA gave D and trimming, while V, J and clone size come from that table. This sample has about 150,000 clones in its table, and over 75% of those were observed once. Of the sample, about an eighth falls within the top ten clones.

The research as a whole found: How much clinical and demographic metadata was included differed by source and by participant, and the metadata was provided uncurated.

A remark on this clone: Its cognate antigen has yet to be identified. Base-call qualities are not available, and no considerably larger clone is one nucleotide away.

This clonotype originated in a man between 65 and 85 years old who had recovered from COVID-19. Source material: peripheral blood. The V gene is TRBV3-1 (or the pseudogene TRBV3-2) and the J gene is TRBJ2-7, with a tentative D gene TRBD1 over 6 matching bases. The nucleotides read TGTGCCAGCCTCCGGGACAACTACGAGCAGTACTTC. This gives the protein CASLRDNYEQYF.